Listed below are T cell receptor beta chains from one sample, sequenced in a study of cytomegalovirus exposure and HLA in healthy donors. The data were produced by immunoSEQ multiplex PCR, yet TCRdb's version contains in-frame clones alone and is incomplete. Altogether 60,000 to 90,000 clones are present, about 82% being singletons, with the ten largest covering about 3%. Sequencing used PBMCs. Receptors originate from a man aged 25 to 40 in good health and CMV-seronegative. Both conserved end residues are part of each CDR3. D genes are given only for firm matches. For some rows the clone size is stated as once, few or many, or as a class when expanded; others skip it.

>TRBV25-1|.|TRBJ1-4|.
CASSEWGGSKEELFF
TGTGCCAGCAGTGAATGGGGTGGGAGTAAGGAGGAACTGTTTTTT
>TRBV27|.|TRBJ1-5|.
CASSVGLSANQPQHF
TGTGCCAGCAGCGTGGGACTGAGCGCAAATCAGCCCCAGCATTTT
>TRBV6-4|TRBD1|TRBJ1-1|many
CASSEGGTGNTEAFF
TGTGCCAGCAGTGAAGGAGGGACAGGGAACACTGAAGCTTTCTTT
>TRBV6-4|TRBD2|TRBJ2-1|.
CASSATSGSTEQFF
TGTGCCAGCAGTGCGACTAGCGGGAGCACTGAGCAGTTCTTC
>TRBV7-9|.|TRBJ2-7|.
CASSFRTVLNTYEQYF
TGTGCCAGCAGCTTTAGGACAGTTCTAAATACCTACGAGCAGTACTTC
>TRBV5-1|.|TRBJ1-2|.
CASSTTPLGRGYTF
TGCGCCAGCAGTACTACCCCACTAGGACGAGGCTACACCTTC
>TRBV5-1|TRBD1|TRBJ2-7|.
CASSRGQGPDEQYF
TGCGCCAGCAGCCGCGGACAGGGCCCGGACGAGCAGTACTTC
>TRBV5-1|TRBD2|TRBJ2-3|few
CASSSGTSGTDTQYF
TGCGCCAGCAGCTCCGGGACTAGCGGTACAGATACGCAGTATTTT
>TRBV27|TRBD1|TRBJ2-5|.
CASSRHDRVETQYF
TGTGCCAGCAGTCGACACGACAGGGTGGAGACCCAGTACTTC
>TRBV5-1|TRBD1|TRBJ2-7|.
CASSLGDRASEQYF
TGCGCCAGCAGCTTGGGGGACAGGGCGTCCGAGCAGTACTTC
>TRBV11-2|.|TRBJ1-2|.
CASSLDLAVYGYTF
TGTGCCAGCAGCTTAGATTTGGCAGTTTATGGCTACACCTTC
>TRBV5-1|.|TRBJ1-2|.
CASREGGVESYGYTF
TGCGCCAGCCGGGAGGGGGGCGTGGAATCCTATGGCTACACCTTC
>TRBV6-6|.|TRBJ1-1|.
CASSYVGGHMGEAFF
TGTGCCAGCAGTTACGTCGGGGGGCACATGGGTGAAGCTTTCTTT
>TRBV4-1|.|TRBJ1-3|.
CASSQVDSSGNTIYF
TGCGCCAGCAGCCAAGTGGACAGTTCTGGAAACACCATATATTTT
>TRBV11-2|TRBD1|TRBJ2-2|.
CASREQGAGELFF
TGTGCCAGCAGAGAACAGGGGGCCGGGGAGCTGTTTTTT
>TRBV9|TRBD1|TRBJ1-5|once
CASSSGGGNQPQHF
TGTGCCAGCAGCTCAGGGGGCGGCAATCAGCCCCAGCATTTT
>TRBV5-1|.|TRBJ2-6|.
CASTRGMGSGANVLTF
TGCGCCAGCACTCGGGGGATGGGCTCTGGGGCCAACGTCCTGACTTTC
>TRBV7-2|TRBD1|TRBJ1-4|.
CASSSGQVGREKLFF
TGTGCCAGCAGCTCTGGACAGGTTGGTCGTGAAAAACTGTTTTTT
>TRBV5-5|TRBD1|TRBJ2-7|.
CASSPGQGGYEQYF
TGTGCCAGCAGCCCGGGACAGGGTGGCTACGAGCAGTACTTC
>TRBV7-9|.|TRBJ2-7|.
CASSQGGGGEQYF
TGTGCCAGCAGCCAAGGCGGTGGTGGGGAGCAGTACTTC
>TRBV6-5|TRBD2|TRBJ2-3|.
CAAGGGYRTDTQYF
TGTGCCGCCGGGGGGGGCTACCGCACAGATACGCAGTATTTT
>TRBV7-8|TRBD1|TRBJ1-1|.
CASSFRGVEGMAEAFF
TGTGCCAGCAGCTTCAGGGGGGTTGAGGGGATGGCTGAAGCTTTCTTT
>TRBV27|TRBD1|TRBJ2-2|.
CASSARTGSAGELFF
TGTGCCAGCAGTGCCAGGACAGGGAGCGCCGGGGAGCTGTTTTTT
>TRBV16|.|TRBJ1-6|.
CASSHGRRENSPLHF
TGTGCCAGCAGCCACGGGAGGAGAGAAAATTCACCCCTCCACTTT
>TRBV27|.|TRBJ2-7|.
CASRYLSSYEQYF
TGTGCCAGCAGGTACTTAAGCTCCTACGAGCAGTACTTC
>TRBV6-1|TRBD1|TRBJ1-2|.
CASRGQHYGYTF
TGTGCCAGCAGGGGACAGCACTATGGCTACACCTTC
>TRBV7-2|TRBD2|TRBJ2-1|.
CASSFIAGGWGEQFF
TGTGCCAGCAGCTTCATAGCGGGTGGCTGGGGTGAGCAGTTCTTC
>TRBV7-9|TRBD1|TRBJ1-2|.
CASIVDRGTDSNYGYTF
TGTGCCAGCATCGTAGACCGGGGGACAGATTCTAACTATGGCTACACCTTC
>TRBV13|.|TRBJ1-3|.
CASSSLGNTIYF
TGTGCCAGCAGCTCCCTCGGAAACACCATATATTTT
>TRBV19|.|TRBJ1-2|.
CASSTAPGGFSGYTF
TGTGCCAGTAGTACAGCCCCCGGGGGGTTCTCGGGCTACACCTTC
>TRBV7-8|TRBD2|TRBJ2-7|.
CASSLRGGPATGEQYF
TGTGCCAGCAGCTTACGGGGGGGGCCGGCTACGGGCGAGCAGTACTTC
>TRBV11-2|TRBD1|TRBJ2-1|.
CASSLIRDRGYNEQFF
TGTGCCAGCAGCTTAATCCGAGACAGGGGCTACAATGAGCAGTTCTTC
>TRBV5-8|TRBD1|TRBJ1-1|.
CASSFVTGPDTEAFF
TGTGCCAGCAGCTTTGTGACAGGGCCAGACACTGAAGCTTTCTTT
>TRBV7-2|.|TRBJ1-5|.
CASSQQGLQPQHF
TGTGCCAGCAGCCAACAGGGCCTCCAGCCCCAGCATTTT
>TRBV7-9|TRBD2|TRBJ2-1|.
CASSLVGGGPPLNEQFF
TGTGCCAGCAGCTTAGTAGGCGGGGGGCCTCCCCTAAATGAGCAGTTCTTC
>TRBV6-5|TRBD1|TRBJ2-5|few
CASSYSIPDRGETQYF
TGTGCCAGCAGTTACTCGATCCCGGACAGGGGAGAGACCCAGTACTTC